The table lists the clone carrying this TCR beta chain with a few counts. Antigen unknown. The sample comes from a study of cytomegalovirus exposure and HLA in healthy donors. Study-level findings and limits: CMV serostatus was the sole immune exposure data available.

PCR amplification relied on 60 Vbeta primers (plus 13 Jbeta primers). TCRdb keeps only in-frame clones here, not all; method: immunoSEQ multiplex PCR. The repertoire holds tens of thousands of clones, with approximately 7.7% as singletons. The CDR3 loop spans 12 amino acids. The germline gives CDR1 SGHVS, CDR2 FNYEAQ. V lost 6 bases and J 3 bases, leaving 5 bases between the germline ends. The origin of this receptor is a man between 50 and 59 years old in good health and CMV-seronegative. Sequencing was carried out using PBMCs. The chain couples TRBV7-6 to TRBJ2-2; D gene unclear. In nucleotides, the CDR3 is TGTGCCAGCAGTCCATACACCGGGGAGCTGTTTTTT. The encoded protein is CASSPYTGELFF.